This T cell receptor (beta chain) was recorded in a study of T cells after posttransplantation cyclophosphamide. General observations from the study: Donor CD8+ memory clones often dominated recipient blood repertoires at later times.

In its sample, this clone was seen many times. As yet, its antigen is unknown. The V and J ends lost 0 bases and 8 bases respectively, with 13 bases between them. The length of the CDR3 is 14 residues. The germline CDR1 and CDR2 sequences are MNHEY and SVGAGI. Treatment was busulfan-fludarabine conditioning, a marrow graft, and cyclophosphamide on days +3 and +4. Clones were read by immunoSEQ multiplex PCR, and TCRdb kept only the in-frame ones, dropping some. The sample has roughly 14,000 clones, none seen only once; the top ten hold more than 20%. The J gene is TRBJ1-2, the V gene TRBV6-5, with D possibly TRBD1 on 6 matching bases. This clonotype was obtained from a female patient in her 40s who received an allogeneic stem cell transplant from a related donor, was CMV-positive, and had no GVHD. Some T cells may be supplied by the graft donor. The source material was PBMCs, sampled 1,000 to 1,200 days after allogeneic stem cell transplant with posttransplant cyclophosphamide. DNA of the CDR3: TGTGCCAGCAGTTACTCCGGCAGGGGTTGGGGCTACACCTTC. Translated: CASSYSGRGWGYTF.